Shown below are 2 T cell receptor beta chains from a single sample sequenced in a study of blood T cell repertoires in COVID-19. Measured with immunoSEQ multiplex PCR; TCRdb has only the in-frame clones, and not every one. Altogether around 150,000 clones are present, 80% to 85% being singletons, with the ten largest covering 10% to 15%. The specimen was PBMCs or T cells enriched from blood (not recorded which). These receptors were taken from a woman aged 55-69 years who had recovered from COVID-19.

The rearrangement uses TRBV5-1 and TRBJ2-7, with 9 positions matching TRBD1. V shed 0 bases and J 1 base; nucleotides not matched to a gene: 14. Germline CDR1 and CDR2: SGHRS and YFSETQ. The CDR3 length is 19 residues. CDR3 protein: CASSLGEDRGRKGSYEQYF. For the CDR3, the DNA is TGCGCCAGCAGCTTGGGAGAGGACAGGGGAAGAAAGGGTTCCTACGAGCAGTACTTC.

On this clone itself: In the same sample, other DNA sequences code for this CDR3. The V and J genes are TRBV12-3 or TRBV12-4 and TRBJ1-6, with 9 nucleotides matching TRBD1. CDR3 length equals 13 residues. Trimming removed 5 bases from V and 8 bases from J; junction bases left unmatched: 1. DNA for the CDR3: TGTGCCAGCAGTCGGACAGGGGATTCACCCCTCCACTTT. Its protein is CASSRTGDSPLHF.